The source of this T cell receptor (beta chain) is a study of CD8 T cells in ankylosing spondylitis. Study-level points and caveats: Some motif variants were previously reported in reactive arthritis synovial fluid and blood. Blood of patients with ankylosing spondylitis appeared to be characterized by a TCR beta motif of eight or nine highly homologous variants.

TCR beta libraries were made by quantitative 5'-RACE with molecular barcodes. TCRdb processed the 5' RACE reads anew with MiXCR; each CDR3 protein has one entry. The sample holds approximately 400,000 distinct CDR3 sequences; around 26% are singletons and the top ten take about 1%. The germline V gene has CDR1 LGHDT and CDR2 YNNKEL (reference sequence). The length of the CDR3 is 13 residues. The V end was cut by 4 bases, the J end by 2 bases, with 9 bases between. The table lists this clonotype with a few counts. Its antigen is still unknown. J is TRBJ2-7 and V is TRBV3-1; D unresolved. This receptor was obtained from a male donor with ankylosing spondylitis. Material: blood, either unsorted or a sorted T cell fraction (not recorded which). The CDR3 is CASSPAKAYEQYF. For the CDR3, the DNA is TGTGCCAGCAGCCCTGCTAAAGCCTACGAGCAGTACTTC.